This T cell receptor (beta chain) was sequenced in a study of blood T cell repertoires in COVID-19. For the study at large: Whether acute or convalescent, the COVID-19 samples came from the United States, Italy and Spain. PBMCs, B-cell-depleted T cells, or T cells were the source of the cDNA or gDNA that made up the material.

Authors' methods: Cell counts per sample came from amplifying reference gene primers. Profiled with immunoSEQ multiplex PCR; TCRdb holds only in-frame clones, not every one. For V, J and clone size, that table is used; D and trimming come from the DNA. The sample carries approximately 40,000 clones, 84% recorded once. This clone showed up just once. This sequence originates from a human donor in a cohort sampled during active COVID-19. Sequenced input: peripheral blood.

DNA for the CDR3: TGTGCCAGCAGTGAAGCCCTCCCCCCGGGGGGCTACGAGCAGTACTTC. It encodes CASSEALPPGGYEQYF. The chain links TRBV2 to TRBJ2-7; TRBD2 agrees at 7 bases. CDR1 is SNHLY and CDR2 is FYNNEI in the germline V gene. CDR3 length: 16 amino acids. The V segment lost 0 bases and the J segment 3 bases; nucleotides outside the gene matches: 8.